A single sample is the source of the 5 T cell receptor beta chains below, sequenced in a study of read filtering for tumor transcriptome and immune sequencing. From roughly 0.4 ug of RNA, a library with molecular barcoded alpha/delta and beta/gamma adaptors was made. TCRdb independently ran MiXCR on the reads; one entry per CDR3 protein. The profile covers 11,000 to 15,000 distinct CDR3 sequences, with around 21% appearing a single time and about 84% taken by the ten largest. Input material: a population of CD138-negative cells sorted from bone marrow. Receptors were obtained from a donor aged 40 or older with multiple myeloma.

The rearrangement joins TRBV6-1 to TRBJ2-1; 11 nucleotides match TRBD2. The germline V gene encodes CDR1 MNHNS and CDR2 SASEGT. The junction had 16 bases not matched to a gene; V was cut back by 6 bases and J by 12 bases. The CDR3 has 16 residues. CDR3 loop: CASSGRGGLAEKAQFF. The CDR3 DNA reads TGTGCCAGCAGCGGCCGAGGGGGACTAGCGGAAAAGGCGCAGTTCTTC.

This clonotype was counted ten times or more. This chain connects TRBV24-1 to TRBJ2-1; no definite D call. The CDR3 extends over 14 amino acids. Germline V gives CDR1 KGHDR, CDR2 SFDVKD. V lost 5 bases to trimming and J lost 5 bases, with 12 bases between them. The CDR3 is CATSGAGVNNEQFF. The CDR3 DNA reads TGTGCCACCAGTGGAGCTGGGGTTAACAATGAGCAGTTCTTC.

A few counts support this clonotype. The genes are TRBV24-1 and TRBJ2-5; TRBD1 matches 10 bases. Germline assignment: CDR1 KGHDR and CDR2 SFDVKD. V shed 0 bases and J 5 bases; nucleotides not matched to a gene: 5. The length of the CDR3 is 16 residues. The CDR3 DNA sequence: TGTGCCACCAGTGATTTGGGGACAGGGGACGGGGAGACCCAGTACTTC. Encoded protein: CATSDLGTGDGETQYF.

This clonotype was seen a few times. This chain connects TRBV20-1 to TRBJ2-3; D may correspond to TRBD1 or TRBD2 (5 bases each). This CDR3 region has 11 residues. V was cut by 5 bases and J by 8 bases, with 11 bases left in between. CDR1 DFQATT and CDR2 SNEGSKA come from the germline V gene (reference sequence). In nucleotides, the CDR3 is TGCAGTGCTTGGGACGCTCTTACGCAGTATTTT. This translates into CSAWDALTQYF.

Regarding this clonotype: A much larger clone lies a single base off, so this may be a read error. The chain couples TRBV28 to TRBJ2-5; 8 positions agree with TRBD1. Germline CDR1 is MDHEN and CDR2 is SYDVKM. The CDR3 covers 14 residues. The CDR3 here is CTSSHRQGQETQYF. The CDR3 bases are TGTACCAGCAGCCATAGACAGGGGCAAGAGACCCAGTACTTC.